This T cell receptor beta chain was recovered during a study of blood T cells in healthy people across ages. The use of a sample-barcoded 5' primer and a J-beta primer mix characterized a second PCR of 7 to 11 cycles. TCRdb re-called the 5' RACE reads with MiXCR, one entry per CDR3 protein. The data hold 1.5 million to 2 million distinct CDR3 sequences, with about 50% observed a single time. Germline lookup yields CDR1 SGHRS and CDR2 YFSETQ. This CDR3 region has 16 residues. With V trimmed by 0 bases and J by 6 bases, 6 bases remained unmatched. The sequenced sample consisted of blood. The chain joins TRBV5-1 to TRBJ2-1; the match to TRBD1 covers 10 bases. This TCR was sampled from a woman aged 40-49 years in good health. The CDR3 sequence: CASSLGGTGDPNEQFF. The CDR3 DNA reads TGCGCCAGCAGCTTGGGTGGGACAGGGGACCCCAATGAGCAGTTCTTC.